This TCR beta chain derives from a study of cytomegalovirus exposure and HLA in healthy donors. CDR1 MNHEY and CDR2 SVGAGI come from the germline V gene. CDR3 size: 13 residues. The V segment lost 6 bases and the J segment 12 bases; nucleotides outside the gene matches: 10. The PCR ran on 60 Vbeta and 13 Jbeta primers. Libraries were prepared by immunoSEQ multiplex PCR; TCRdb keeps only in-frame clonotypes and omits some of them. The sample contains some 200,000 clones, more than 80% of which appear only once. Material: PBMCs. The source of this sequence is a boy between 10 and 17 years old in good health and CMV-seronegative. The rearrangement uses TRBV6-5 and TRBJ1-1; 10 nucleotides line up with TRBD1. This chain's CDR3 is CASRTSPGQGTFF. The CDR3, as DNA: TGTGCCAGCAGGACCTCGCCGGGACAGGGGACTTTCTTT.